These 10 T cell receptor beta chains share one sample of origin, sequenced in a study of T-cell memory formation after mild COVID-19. TCRdb re-called the 5' RACE reads through MiXCR, storing one row per CDR3 protein. The profile shows tens of thousands of distinct CDR3 sequences, roughly 16% of them singletons. Material for sequencing was PBMCs or a T cell subset sorted from them (not recorded which). These receptors came from an adult who had mild COVID-19 (a few samples of this study predate the infection). Cell type and time point are not known.

This clonotype has at least ten counts. V is TRBV6-5 and J is TRBJ1-4; D uncertain. CDR3 length: 13 amino acids. Germline loops: CDR1 MNHEY, CDR2 SVGAGI. V lost 2 bases to trimming and J lost 8 bases, with 9 bases between them. The CDR3 loop is CASSYVGREKLFF. DNA of the CDR3: TGTGCCAGCAGTTACGTCGGTCGAGAAAAACTGTTTTTT.

This clonotype was detected many times. The gene calls are TRBV12-3 or TRBV12-4 and TRBJ2-3; 14 positions match TRBD2. Germline trimming cut 5 bases from V and 6 bases from J; bases unmatched to any gene: 7. CDR3 length: 16 amino acids. CDR3 in DNA: TGTGCCAGCAGTCCCCGGACTAGCGGGGGGAGGGATACGCAGTATTTT. Its protein product is CASSPRTSGGRDTQYF.

This clonotype was seen repeatedly, ten times or more. The chain recombines TRBV6-6 with TRBJ2-7; D tentatively reads TRBD1 or TRBD2 (5 bases each). This CDR3 region has 13 residues. V was cut by 4 bases and J by 7 bases, with 14 bases left in between. Germline V gene data show CDR1 as MNHNY and CDR2 as SVGAGI (reference sequence). Here the CDR3 DNA reads TGTGCCAGCAGTTCCGGGGACCGCCAAGAGCAGTACTTC. Translated, it gives CASSSGDRQEQYF.

This clonotype showed up many times. V is TRBV5-6 and J is TRBJ2-3, with D unclear. CDR1 and CDR2 (germline): SGHDT, YYEEEE. CDR3 length equals 13 residues. V lost 4 bases and J lost 2, with 8 bases in between. CDR3 DNA: TGTGCCAGCAGCACAGCCGACACAGATACGCAGTATTTT. Its translation is CASSTADTDTQYF.

This sequence joins TRBV6-5 and TRBJ1-1, with a weak D call TRBD1 (5 bases). The ends were cut back, 7 bases at V and 6 bases at J, with 18 bases in the middle. Germline V gene data show CDR1 as MNHEY and CDR2 as SVGAGI. The CDR3 runs 14 residues. The CDR3 bases are TGTGCCAGCACCAAACGAGGAAGGGGAGCTGAAGCTTTCTTT. This encodes CASTKRGRGAEAFF.

This clonotype came up many times. The chain is built from TRBV6-5 and TRBJ1-2; D ambiguous. The germline V gene encodes CDR1 MNHEY and CDR2 SVGAGI. CDR3 length: 12 amino acids. Trimming stripped 0 bases from V and 8 bases from J, with 7 bases between. The CDR3 DNA reads TGTGCCAGCAGTTACTCGGGTGGGGGCTACACCTTC. Its translation: CASSYSGGGYTF.

This clonotype was observed a handful of times. The chain couples TRBV7-2 to TRBJ2-7; D remains unclear. Trimming took 7 bases from V and 4 from J, leaving 8 bases between them. The CDR3 contains 11 residues. In germline, CDR1 is SGHTA, CDR2 FQGNSA. The CDR3 DNA reads TGTGCCAGCACCCAGGCGTACGAGCAGTACTTC. It specifies CASTQAYEQYF.

The chain recombines TRBV19 with TRBJ2-2; D may match TRBD1 or TRBD2 (5 bases each). V was trimmed by 7 bases and J by 3 bases, leaving 15 bases between them. Germline V gene sequence: CDR1 LNHDA, CDR2 SQIVND (reference sequence). This CDR3 comprises 15 residues. In DNA form, the CDR3 reads TGTGCCAGTAATACTCCGGGGCTCGACACCGGGGAGCTGTTTTTT. Translation gives CASNTPGLDTGELFF.

The rearrangement links TRBV5-1 to TRBJ1-2; D is perhaps TRBD1 (5 bases). This CDR3 spans 14 amino acids. The germline CDR1 and CDR2 sequences are SGHRS and YFSETQ. Trimming shortened V by 5 bases and J by 2 bases, and 13 bases separated the two germline ends. The CDR3: CASSTAGKNYGYTF. For the CDR3, the DNA is TGCGCCAGCAGTACGGCAGGGAAAAACTATGGCTACACCTTC.

This clonotype occurred many times. This chain connects TRBV29-1 to TRBJ2-7; TRBD1 or TRBD2 may be the D gene (5 bases each). This CDR3 has 14 amino acids. The germline CDR1 and CDR2 sequences are SQVTM and ANQGSEA. V shed 7 bases and J shed 4 bases, with 20 bases lying between them. The chain's CDR3 is CSAEGQGVGYEQYF. In nucleotides, the CDR3 is TGCAGCGCTGAGGGGCAGGGAGTAGGGTACGAGCAGTACTTC.